In this sample, the clone carrying this TCR beta chain turned up once. Antigen specificity is unknown. This entry comes from a study of T cell repertoires in cytomegalovirus infection. At the level of the study: The authors relied on CMV epitopes, both recently identified HLA-C-restricted and well-studied HLA-B-restricted. Matching HLA type and CMV infection were both indicated by public TCR beta signatures. Study-wide results and limits: Dominating the ex vivo response were HLA-C-restricted CMV-specific TCR beta clonotypes. Identification of carriers of CMV plus the relevant HLA was achieved through cumulative public TCR beta family frequency.

TCRdb re-analysed the reads in MiXCR, keeping a single row per CDR3 protein. The sample lists around 430,000 distinct CDR3 sequences, under 45% occurring once. The V end was cut by 6 bases, the J end by 8 bases, with 13 bases between. CDR3 length: 12 residues. Germline assignment: CDR1 SGHTA and CDR2 FQGNSA. The sequence was collected from a human donor in good health (CMV status not recorded). Some clones in this sample may be carry-over from other donors' samples. Sequencing was performed on cultured PBMCs, taken from culture after CMV antigen stimulation. The V gene is TRBV7-2, the J gene TRBJ1-2; possible D gene TRBD1, 6 bases. The CDR3 nucleotides are TGTGCCAGCAGAGGGGGGGGTCGCGGCTACACCTTC. This gives the protein CASRGGGRGYTF.